These 5 T cell receptor beta chains came from one sample sequenced in a study of T cells in Graves' hyperthyroidism and ophthalmopathy. Amplified TCR beta CDR3 regions derived from RNA transcripts. HTBI primers drove first-round RT-PCR of the TCR CDR3. TCRdb re-analysed the multiplex PCR reads in MiXCR, keeping a single row per CDR3 protein. The table lists about 560,000 distinct CDR3 sequences, more than 45% of them singletons, with 8.2% in the top ten. Sequencing was performed on peripheral blood or thyroid tissue (not recorded which). These receptors were obtained from a woman between 18 and 30 years old with Graves' hyperthyroidism.

Only one count was recorded for this clonotype. The chain recombines TRBV24-1 with TRBJ2-6, with TRBD1 as a possible D gene (5 bases). There are 14 residues in the CDR3. V lost 4 bases to trimming and J lost 4 bases, with 7 bases between them. Germline V gene lookup returns CDR1 KGHDR and CDR2 SFDVKD. CDR3 loop: CATSERQGANVLTF. CDR3 DNA: TGTGCCACCAGTGAACGACAGGGGGCCAACGTCCTGACTTTC.

CDR3 nucleotide sequence: TGTGCCAGCAGCCAGACTTTGGACAGGGGTCACGAGCAGTACTTC. Its protein product is CASSQTLDRGHEQYF. The V call is TRBV2, the J call TRBJ2-7, with 9 bases lining up with TRBD1. Germline CDR1 SNHLY, CDR2 FYNNEI. After removal of 6 bases from V and 5 bases from J, the junction contained 11 bases not matched to a gene. The CDR3 is 15 residues long.

The chain joins TRBV2 to TRBJ2-6, with 8 bases matching TRBD1. The CDR3 is 12 amino acids. V gave up 3 bases and J gave up 15 bases; unmatched junction bases: 4. Germline-derived CDR1 and CDR2 are SNHLY and FYNNEI. CDR3 sequence reads: CASSEGQEDLTF. CDR3 in DNA: TGTGCCAGCAGTGAGGGACAGGAGGACCTGACTTTC. Together with reference TRBV2 and TRBJ2-6, the CDR3 gives the full variable domain: EPEVTQTPSHQVTQMGQEVILRCVPISNHLYFYWYRQILGQKVEFLVSFYNNEISEKSEIFDDQFSVERPDGSNFTLKIRSTKLEDSAMYFCASSEGQEDLTFGAGSRLTVL.

The chain employs TRBV2 and TRBJ2-5; possible D gene TRBD2, 7 bases. Trimming shortened V by 6 bases and J by 1 base, and 12 bases separated the two germline ends. Germline CDR1 reads SNHLY; CDR2 reads FYNNEI. The length of the CDR3 is 14 residues. The CDR3 region has the DNA TGTGCCAGCAGGGGGGGGGCGGCCCAAGAGACCCAGTACTTC. It yields the protein CASRGGAAQETQYF.

The chain recombines TRBV20-1 with TRBJ2-7; D is unresolved. The CDR3 spans 12 residues. The germline CDR1 and CDR2 sequences are DFQATT and SNEGSKA (reference sequence). V was pared by 6 bases and J by 5 bases, with 14 bases between. The CDR3 DNA sequence: TGCAGTGCCAACGCCAGTGGAAACGAGCAGTACTTC. Translated: CSANASGNEQYF.